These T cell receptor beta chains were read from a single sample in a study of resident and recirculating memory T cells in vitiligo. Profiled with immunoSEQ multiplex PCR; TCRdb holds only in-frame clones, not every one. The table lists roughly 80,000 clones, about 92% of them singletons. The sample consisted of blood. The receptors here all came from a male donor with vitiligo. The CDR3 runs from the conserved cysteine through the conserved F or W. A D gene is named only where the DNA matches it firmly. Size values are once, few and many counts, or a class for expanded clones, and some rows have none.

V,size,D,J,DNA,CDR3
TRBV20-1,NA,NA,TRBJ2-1,TGCAGTGCTAGAGATAGTGAGCAGTTCTTC,CSARDSEQFF
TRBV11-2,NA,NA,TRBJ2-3,TGTGCCAGCAGCTTGAGCCCAGATACGCAGTATTTT,CASSLSPDTQYF
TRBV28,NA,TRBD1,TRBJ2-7,TGTGCCAGCAGTTTGGGGACAGCCAAGTCGGGGTACTTC,CASSLGTAKSGYF
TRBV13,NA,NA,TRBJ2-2,TGTGCCAGCAGCTTAGGCCGGGGAGGGAACACCGGGGAGCTGTTTTTT,CASSLGRGGNTGELFF
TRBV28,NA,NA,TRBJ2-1,TGTGCCAGCAGTTTGATGGATACGGGAGAGGAGTTCTTC,CASSLMDTGEEFF
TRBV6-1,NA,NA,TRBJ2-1,TGTGCCAGCAGTGAGGGGAGCCCGGGTGAGCAGTTCTTC,CASSEGSPGEQFF
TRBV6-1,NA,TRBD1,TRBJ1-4,TGTGCCAGCAGTGACCAGGGGGCAGGAGAAAAACTGTTTTTT,CASSDQGAGEKLFF
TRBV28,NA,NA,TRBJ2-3,TGTGCCAGCAGTCCCCACGGTAGAGCTTCTAGCACAGATACGCAGTATTTT,CASSPHGRASSTDTQYF
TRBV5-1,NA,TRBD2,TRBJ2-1,TGCGCCAGCAGCTTGGTCCCGGGACTAGCGGGAGAGGCCCCGTTCTTC,CASSLVPGLAGEAPFF
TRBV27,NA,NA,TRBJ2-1,TGTGCCAGCAGTTTCATACGGACAGCAGTTAACAATGAGCAGTTCTTC,CASSFIRTAVNNEQFF
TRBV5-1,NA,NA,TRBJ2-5,TGCGCCAGCAAGTTGGGCGGGCTCGAGAGAAAAGAGACCCAGTACTTC,CASKLGGLERKETQYF
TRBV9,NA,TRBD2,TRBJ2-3,TGTGCCAGCAGTTTAGTATGGGGCGGGGGAGGCACAGATACGCAGTATTTT,CASSLVWGGGGTDTQYF
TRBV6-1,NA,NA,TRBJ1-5,TGTGCCAGCAGGGGGGGGAACAGGGCCAATCAGCCCCAGCATTTT,CASRGGNRANQPQHF
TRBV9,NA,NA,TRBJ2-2,TGTGCCAGCACCCTTAGGGGGGAGGGCGGGGAGCTGTTTTTT,CASTLRGEGGELFF
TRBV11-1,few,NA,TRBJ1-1,TGTGCCAGCAGCACGGGAGGGGGGCACACTGAAGCTTTCTTT,CASSTGGGHTEAFF
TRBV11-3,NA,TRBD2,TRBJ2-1,TGTGCCAGCAGCAGGGTCGCGGGAGGTAATGAGCAGTTCTTC,CASSRVAGGNEQFF
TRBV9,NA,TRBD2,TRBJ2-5,TGTGCCAGCAGCGTCTCAGGGACTATTTCGGAGACCCAGTACTTC,CASSVSGTISETQYF
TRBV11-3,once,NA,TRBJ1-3,TGTGCCAGCAGCTTTAGCGGGGACGCAGGAAGCTCTGGAAACACCATATATTTT,CASSFSGDAGSSGNTIYF
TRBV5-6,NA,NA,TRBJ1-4,TGTGCCAGCAGCACCGGGATGGGGTCGGAAAAACTGTTTTTT,CASSTGMGSEKLFF
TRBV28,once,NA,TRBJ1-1,TGTGCCAGCAGTTTTGGTTTGTCAACGGGAAACACTGAAGCTTTCTTT,CASSFGLSTGNTEAFF
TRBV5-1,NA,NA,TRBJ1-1,TGCGCCAGCAGCTTGTTAGTGAACACTGAAGCTTTCTTT,CASSLLVNTEAFF
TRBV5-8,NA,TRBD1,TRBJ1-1,TGTGCCAGCAGCTTGGAGGGGGCCAGACTGATCACTGAAGCTTTCTTT,CASSLEGARLITEAFF
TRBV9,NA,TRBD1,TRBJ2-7,TGTGCCAGCAGCGTAGGTCGGACAGGGAACGACGAGCAGTACTTC,CASSVGRTGNDEQYF
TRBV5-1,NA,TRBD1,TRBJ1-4,TGCGCCAGCAGCTTGAGAGGGGGCGGGGGGAAGAATGAAAAACTGTTTTTT,CASSLRGGGGKNEKLFF
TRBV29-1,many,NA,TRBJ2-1,TGCAGCGTTCGGGGGGACAGGCGCAGCTCCTACAATGAGCAGTTCTTC,CSVRGDRRSSYNEQFF
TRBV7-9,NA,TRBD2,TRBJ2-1,TGTGCCAGCAGCTTAGTCGGCGGGAGTTCCCACAATGAGCAGTTCTTC,CASSLVGGSSHNEQFF
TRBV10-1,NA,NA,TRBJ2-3,TGCGCCAGCAGTGACTCTTCCCCTAGCACAGATACGCAGTATTTT,CASSDSSPSTDTQYF
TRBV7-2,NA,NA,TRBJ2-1,TGTGCCAGCAGCCGCTCGAGCTCCTACAATGAGCAGTTCTTC,CASSRSSSYNEQFF
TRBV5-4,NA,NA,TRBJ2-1,TGTGCCAGCAGCTTGCGAGGAGGTAAGGTCCATGAGCAGTTCTTC,CASSLRGGKVHEQFF
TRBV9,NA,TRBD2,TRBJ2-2,TGTGCCAGCAGCGCCAGCGGGAGGGCCGGGGAGCTGTTTTTT,CASSASGRAGELFF
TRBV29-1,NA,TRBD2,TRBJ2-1,TGCAGCGCTGGGAGCGGGAGTCGTTCCTACAATGAGCAGTTCTTC,CSAGSGSRSYNEQFF
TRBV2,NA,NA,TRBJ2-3,TGTGCCAGAGGAGCACAGGGCACAGATACGCAGTATTTT,CARGAQGTDTQYF
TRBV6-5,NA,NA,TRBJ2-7,TGTGCCAGCAGTAAACAGGGCCACGAGCAGTACTTC,CASSKQGHEQYF
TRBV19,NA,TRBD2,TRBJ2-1,TGTGCCAGTAGTACCCTAGCGGGGGCCTACAATGAGCAGTTCTTC,CASSTLAGAYNEQFF
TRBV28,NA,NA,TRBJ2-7,TGTGCCAGCAGTCCGCACCAGGCGGGGAGCTCCTACGAGCAGTACTTC,CASSPHQAGSSYEQYF
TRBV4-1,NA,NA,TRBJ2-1,TGCGCCAGCAGCCAAGGGACTATCCGCTCCTACAATGAGCAGTTCTTC,CASSQGTIRSYNEQFF
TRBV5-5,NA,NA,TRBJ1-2,TGTGCCAGCAGCTTGGAGCGGGGCTACTATGGCTACACCTTC,CASSLERGYYGYTF
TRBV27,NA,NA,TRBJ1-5,TGTGCCAGCAGTTTATTGGGACACAATCAGCCCCAGCATTTT,CASSLLGHNQPQHF
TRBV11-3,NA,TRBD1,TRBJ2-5,TGTGCCAGCAGCCAGGGACAGGGACCCCAAGAGACCCAGTACTTC,CASSQGQGPQETQYF
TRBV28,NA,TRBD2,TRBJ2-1,TGTGCCAGCAGTTTTTCGCCCGACTCTCCCGTAGCGGGAAGGGATGAGCAGTTCTTC,CASSFSPDSPVAGRDEQFF
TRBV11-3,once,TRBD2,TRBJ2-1,TGTGCCAGCAGCTGGGGGACTAGCGGGAGCAATGAGCAGTTCTTC,CASSWGTSGSNEQFF
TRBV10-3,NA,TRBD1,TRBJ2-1,TGTGCCATCAGCCGACAGGGGGAATTATCCTACAATGAGCAGTTCTTC,CAISRQGELSYNEQFF
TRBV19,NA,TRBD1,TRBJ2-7,TGTGCCAGTAGTATCAGGACAGGGGGCGCCTACGAGCAGTACTTC,CASSIRTGGAYEQYF
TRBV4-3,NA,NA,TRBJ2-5,TGCGCCAGCAGCCAAGAGGAATCAGGGGATAGTTGGCCAGAGACCCAGTACTTC,CASSQEESGDSWPETQYF
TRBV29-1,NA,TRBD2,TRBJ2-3,TGCAGCGTTGTTTCTCCGGGACTAGCGACAGATACGCAGTATTTT,CSVVSPGLATDTQYF
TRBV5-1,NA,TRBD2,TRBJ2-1,TGCGCCAGCAGCTTACGATACAGCGCTAGCGGGGAGCAGTTCTTC,CASSLRYSASGEQFF
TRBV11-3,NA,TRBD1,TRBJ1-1,TGTGCCAGCAGCGGACAGGGTGTACGGACTGAAGCTTTCTTT,CASSGQGVRTEAFF
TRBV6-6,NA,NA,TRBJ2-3,TGTGCCAGCAGTTACTCAGGAGGAGATACGCAGTATTTT,CASSYSGGDTQYF